This TCR beta chain is drawn from a study of response to subunit inactivated influenza vaccine. In its sample, this clonotype was seen a few times. The CDR3 runs 17 residues. V lost 0 bases to trimming and J lost 3 bases, with 12 bases between them. Germline V lookup: CDR1 MGHRA, CDR2 YSYEKL. TCRdb used MiXCR to reprocess the RT-PCR reads, holding one entry per CDR3 protein. This sample yields hundreds of thousands of distinct CDR3 sequences, of which 25% are seen a single time; over 1.5% belongs to the top ten. Here the sequenced sample was CD4+ T cells sorted from PBMCs, taken around 5 days after vaccination. This receptor was identified in a man aged 45-65 years who received an inactivated influenza vaccine. This chain uses TRBV4-1 with TRBJ1-6; D gene ambiguous. The chain's CDR3 is CASSQDPKTLYNSPLHF. The DNA for the CDR3 is TGCGCCAGCAGCCAAGATCCTAAGACCCTCTATAATTCACCCCTCCACTTT.